This T cell receptor (beta chain) is from a study of cytomegalovirus exposure and HLA in healthy donors. General study results and limits: Reportedly, fewer N-insertions than the approximately 690-donor mean appeared in an Asian-associated ancestry cluster in a later analysis. Some TCR beta chains (more than 150 of them) were listed as cytomegalovirus-associated.

The PCR was carried out with 60 Vbeta primers and 13 Jbeta primers. Study processing details: Approximately 12 million of 80 million or so unique TCR beta chains were shared, per a later count. Data came from immunoSEQ multiplex PCR; TCRdb stores just in-frame clones and leaves some out. The DNA gave D and trimming, while V, J and clone size come from that table. The table for this sample gives fewer than 100,000 clones. A note on this clone: Antigen specificity is unknown.

Input material: PBMCs. The sequence was obtained from a man between 50 and 59 years old in good health and CMV-seronegative.

The CDR3 region has the DNA TGTGCCAGCAATCCGCCAGGGGATGAGACCCAGTACTTC. Protein sequence: CASNPPGDETQYF. The rearrangement links TRBV11-3 to TRBJ2-5, with D perhaps matching TRBD1 (6 bases). Germline CDR1 and CDR2: SGHNT and YENEEA. The CDR3 contains 13 residues. V lost 7 bases and J lost 5, with 14 bases in between. Filled out from reference TRBV11-3 and TRBJ2-5, the complete variable domain reads EAGVVQSPRYKIIEKKQPVAFWCNPISGHNTLYWYLQNLGQGPELLIRYENEEAVDDSQLPKDRFSAERLKGVDSTLKIQPAELGDSAVYLCASNPPGDETQYFGPGTRLLVL.